The source of this T cell receptor beta chain is a study of shared clonotypes between healthy human individuals. Study-level points and caveats: Estimated richness was generally greater in naive than memory subsets. Depth was large, yet rarefaction showed that sorted-subset sequencing was incomplete.

A remark on this clone: No antigen is known for it.

Germline CDR1 is SGHTA and CDR2 is FQGNSA. This CDR3 is 15 amino acids long. V gave up 7 bases and J gave up 6 bases, with 22 bases separating them. Here immunoSEQ multiplex PCR was the method, and the copy in TCRdb shows in-frame clones only, minus some. Among roughly 2.6 million clones listed, around 94% were seen once. The source is a man aged 18 to 35 in good health. The sequencing sample was made of naive CD4+ T cells sorted from blood. Subset here: CD45RA+ positively selected. This rearrangement joins TRBV7-2 to TRBJ2-7; weak D call: TRBD2 (7 bases). The CDR3 DNA reads as TGTGCCAGCACCTTCCAAGGGGGAGGGAGCCTCGAGCAGTACTTC. This encodes CASTFQGGGSLEQYF.